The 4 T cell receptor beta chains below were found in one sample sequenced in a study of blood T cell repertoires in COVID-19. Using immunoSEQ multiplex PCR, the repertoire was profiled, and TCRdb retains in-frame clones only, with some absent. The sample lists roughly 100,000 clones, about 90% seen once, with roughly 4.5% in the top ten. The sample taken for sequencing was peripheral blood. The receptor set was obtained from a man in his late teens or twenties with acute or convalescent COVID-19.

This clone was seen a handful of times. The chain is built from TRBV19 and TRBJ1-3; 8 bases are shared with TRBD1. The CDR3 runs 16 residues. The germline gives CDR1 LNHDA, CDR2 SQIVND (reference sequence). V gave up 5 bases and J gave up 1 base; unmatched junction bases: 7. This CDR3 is CASSLNRGASGNTIYF. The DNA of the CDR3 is TGTGCCAGTAGTTTAAACAGGGGGGCATCTGGAAACACCATATATTTT.

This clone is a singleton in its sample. CDR3 in amino acids: CASSLGTSEFYEQFF. DNA for the CDR3: TGTGCCAGCAGCTTGGGGACTAGCGAGTTTTATGAGCAGTTCTTC. The chain links TRBV7-2 to TRBJ2-1; 10 bases are shared with TRBD2. CDR3 length: 15 amino acids. Germline CDR1 SGHTA, CDR2 FQGNSA. The junction had 7 bases not matched to a gene; V was cut back by 3 bases and J by 8 bases.

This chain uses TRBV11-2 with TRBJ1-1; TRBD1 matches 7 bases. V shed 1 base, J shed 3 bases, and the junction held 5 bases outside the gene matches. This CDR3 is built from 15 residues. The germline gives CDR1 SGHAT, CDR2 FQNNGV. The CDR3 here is CASSLVRGADTEAFF. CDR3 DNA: TGTGCCAGCAGCTTAGTCAGGGGGGCGGACACTGAAGCTTTCTTT.

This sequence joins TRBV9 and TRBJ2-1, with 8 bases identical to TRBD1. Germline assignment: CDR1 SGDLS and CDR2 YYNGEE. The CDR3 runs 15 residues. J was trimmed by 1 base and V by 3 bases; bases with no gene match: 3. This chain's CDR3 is CASSEGQGSYNEQFF. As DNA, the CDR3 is TGTGCCAGCAGCGAAGGACAGGGTTCCTACAATGAGCAGTTCTTC.